These 28 T cell receptor beta chains were all obtained from the same sample, sequenced in a study of vaccination effects on CD4 cells after COVID-19. Having been cultured for around ten days, the cells underwent CD4+ T cell isolation. The vaccine given was either BNT162b2 or mRNA-1273, in two doses. Only in-frame clones appear in the TCRdb table, and some are missing; sequencing was by immunoSEQ multiplex PCR. The repertoire holds over 8,000 clones, approximately 76% seen once, with less than 14% in the top ten. No antigen has been assigned to these receptors. This material consisted of CD4+ T cells from PBMCs cultured without peptide, taken after COVID-19 vaccination. These receptors came from a human donor who received a COVID-19 vaccine.

This clone was detected only once. The V call is TRBV7-9, the J call TRBJ1-2; D is uncertain. The CDR3 length is 14 residues. The V end lost 1 base, the J end lost 4 bases, and 10 bases lay between the germline ends. Germline-derived CDR1 and CDR2 are SEHNR and FQNEAQ (reference sequence). DNA for the CDR3: TGTGCCAGCAGCTTAGACGGCAGGTTCTATGGCTACACCTTC. Translation gives CASSLDGRFYGYTF. Filled out from reference TRBV7-9 and TRBJ1-2, the complete variable domain reads DTGVSQNPRHKITKRGQNVTFRCDPISEHNRLYWYRQTLGQGPEFLTYFQNEAQLEKSRLLSDRFSAERPKGSFSTLEIQRTEQGDSAMYLCASSLDGRFYGYTFGSGTRLTVV.

The chain has TRBV30 and TRBJ2-1; 9 bases fit TRBD2. This CDR3 has 17 residues. Germline V gives CDR1 GTSNPN, CDR2 SVGIG (reference sequence). The ends lost 1 base at V and 7 bases at J; junction bases unmatched: 14. This chain's CDR3 is CAWSDLWGREGRNEQFF. The CDR3 nucleotides read TGTGCCTGGAGTGACCTTTGGGGGCGGGAGGGTAGAAATGAGCAGTTCTTC.

CDR3 in DNA: TGTGCCAGCATCAACCCCCGGCCTAGCTACGAGCAGTACTTC. Translating it yields CASINPRPSYEQYF. The gene calls are TRBV21-1 and TRBJ2-7; the listed D gene, TRBD2, was not tested against the DNA. TRBV21-1 is a documented pseudogene. CDR3 length: 14 amino acids.

This chain connects TRBV7-2 to TRBJ2-1; perhaps TRBD2 as D (6 bases). V shed 3 bases and J shed 0 bases, with 12 bases lying between them. CDR1 SGHTA and CDR2 FQGNSA come from the germline V gene. The CDR3 totals 16 residues. The CDR3 spells CASSFSHGSSYNEQFF. Written as DNA, the CDR3 is TGTGCCAGCAGCTTTAGCCACGGGAGCTCCTACAATGAGCAGTTCTTC.

The rearrangement uses TRBV10-3 and TRBJ1-2, with 9 bases aligning to TRBD1. The CDR3 is made up of 16 amino acids. J was trimmed by 4 bases and V by 6 bases; bases with no gene match: 12. Looked up from germline, CDR1 is ENHRY and CDR2 is SYGVKD. CDR3 loop: CAIRETGTGRSYGYTF. In DNA form, the CDR3 reads TGTGCCATCAGAGAAACCGGGACAGGGCGTTCCTATGGCTACACCTTC.

This chain joins TRBV5-1 and TRBJ1-5; 9 nucleotides line up with TRBD1. The CDR3 runs 15 residues. Trimming took 4 bases from V and 3 from J; bases not matched to a gene: 5. Germline V gives CDR1 SGHRS, CDR2 YFSETQ. CDR3 nucleotides: TGCGCCAGCAGCATAGGACAGGGGCTCAATCAGCCCCAGCATTTT. It encodes CASSIGQGLNQPQHF.

The chain joins TRBV5-6 to TRBJ1-4; 11 bases fit TRBD1. Germline V gene lookup returns CDR1 SGHDT and CDR2 YYEEEE. The length of the CDR3 is 14 residues. With 3 bases clipped from V and 7 bases from J, the junction kept 2 bases outside the gene matches. CDR3 sequence: CASSSGTGGEKLFF. The CDR3 bases are TGTGCCAGCAGCTCCGGGACAGGGGGTGAAAAACTGTTTTTT.

This chain connects TRBV6-5 to TRBJ2-1; 10 positions agree with TRBD2. With 6 bases clipped from V and 14 bases from J, the junction kept 4 bases outside the gene matches. The CDR3 extends over 11 amino acids. The germline CDR1 and CDR2 sequences are MNHEY and SVGAGI. CDR3 sequence: CASSLAGVEFF. The CDR3 nucleotides are TGTGCCAGCAGCCTAGCGGGGGTAGAGTTCTTC.

J is TRBJ1-2 and V is TRBV5-1, with TRBD1 identical over 10 bases. Germline CDR1 reads SGHRS; CDR2 reads YFSETQ. Losses at the gene ends were 7 bases for V and 7 bases for J; bases not matched to a gene: 10. This CDR3 has 14 residues. CDR3 region: CASGDRGRGGGYTF. CDR3 in DNA: TGCGCCAGCGGTGACAGGGGGCGAGGGGGTGGCTACACCTTC.

This rearrangement joins TRBV5-4 to TRBJ1-1; no reliable D call. Germline V lookup: CDR1 SGHNT, CDR2 YYREEE (reference sequence). The CDR3 spans 14 residues. V lost 0 bases and J lost 1, with 7 bases in between. This CDR3 reads CASSLVGQNTEAFF. DNA of the CDR3: TGTGCCAGCAGCTTGGTAGGGCAGAACACTGAAGCTTTCTTT.

This rearrangement joins TRBV20-1 to TRBJ2-3, with D possibly being TRBD2 (6 bases). The V end lost 5 bases, the J end lost 8 bases, and 11 bases lay between the germline ends. From germline, CDR1 is DFQATT and CDR2 SNEGSKA (reference sequence). The CDR3 has 11 amino acids. Here the CDR3 reads CSAYTGGTQYF. CDR3 sequence (DNA): TGCAGTGCTTATACCGGGGGTACGCAGTATTTT.

The V and J genes are TRBV4-2 and TRBJ2-1; 7 bases agree with TRBD2. Trimming took 3 bases from V and 10 from J; bases not matched to a gene: 3. The germline CDR1 and CDR2 sequences are LGHNA and YNFKEQ. The CDR3 has 12 amino acids. The CDR3 loop is CASSHREGEQFF. In DNA form, the CDR3 reads TGTGCCAGCAGCCATAGGGAGGGAGAGCAGTTCTTC.

The genes are TRBV4-2 and TRBJ2-3, with TRBD2 matching 10 bases. The V segment lost 0 bases and the J segment 0 bases; nucleotides outside the gene matches: 6. Germline-derived CDR1 and CDR2 are LGHNA and YNFKEQ. CDR3 length: 18 amino acids. CDR3 in amino acids: CASSQDPPSGGSTDTQYF. In DNA, the CDR3 is TGTGCCAGCAGCCAAGATCCCCCTAGCGGGGGCAGCACAGATACGCAGTATTTT.

The chain recombines TRBV28 with TRBJ2-7; D is unclear. CDR3 length: 12 residues. The germline gives CDR1 MDHEN, CDR2 SYDVKM. V lost 6 bases and J lost 0, with 6 bases in between. The DNA of the CDR3 is TGTGCCAGCAGCCCTAGCTCCTACGAGCAGTACTTC. Translating gives CASSPSSYEQYF.

The chain joins TRBV3-1 (or the pseudogene TRBV3-2) to TRBJ1-1; the D is unclear. Deletions cut 1 base from V and 7 bases from J, with 10 bases between. Germline V CDR1 and CDR2: LGHDT, YNNKEL (reference sequence). This CDR3 region has 13 residues. The CDR3 region is CASSQAPGDEAFF. CDR3 nucleotides: TGTGCCAGCAGCCAAGCCCCAGGAGATGAAGCTTTCTTT.

This clone was seen more than once but under ten times. V gene TRBV5-1 combines with J gene TRBJ2-2; no clear D gene. V was clipped by 4 bases and J by 4 bases, with 14 bases between them. CDR1 and CDR2 (germline): SGHRS, YFSETQ. The CDR3 runs 15 residues. The CDR3 region has the DNA TGCGCCAGCAGCACGACAAGGACGGGCACCGGGGAGCTGTTTTTT. The encoded protein is CASSTTRTGTGELFF.

This chain links TRBV7-2 with TRBJ1-1, with D maybe TRBD1 (5 bases). The CDR3 consists of 15 residues. The V end lost 2 bases, the J end lost 0 bases, and 10 bases lay between the germline ends. Germline values: CDR1 SGHTA, CDR2 FQGNSA. The CDR3 region has the DNA TGTGCCAGCAGCTTATCGGGGGGTATGAACACTGAAGCTTTCTTT. It specifies CASSLSGGMNTEAFF.

The rearrangement uses TRBV19 and TRBJ1-2; 12 positions agree with TRBD1. Trimming cost V 5 bases and J 4 bases; bases outside gene matches: 5. This CDR3 contains 15 residues. Germline values: CDR1 LNHDA, CDR2 SQIVND (reference sequence). CDR3 region: CASSAGTGGAYGYTF. CDR3 coding DNA: TGTGCCAGTAGTGCCGGGACAGGGGGCGCCTATGGCTACACCTTC.

The chain uses TRBV6-2 or TRBV6-3 and TRBJ2-7; 8 bases line up with TRBD1. This CDR3 has 15 residues. V was clipped by 0 bases and J by 4 bases; unmatched bases: 5. The germline V gene encodes CDR1 MNHEY and CDR2 SVGEGT. The CDR3 DNA is TGTGCCAGCAGTTACTCTAGGACAGGGATTTACGAGCAGTACTTC. Translation gives CASSYSRTGIYEQYF.

The chain has TRBV28 and TRBJ2-3; 12 bases are a match to TRBD1. Germline V gene lookup returns CDR1 MDHEN and CDR2 SYDVKM. V lost 5 bases, J lost 3 bases, and 3 bases stayed unmatched. The length of the CDR3 is 15 residues. The CDR3 is CASSPGQGATDTQYF. In DNA form, the CDR3 reads TGTGCCAGCAGTCCGGGACAGGGGGCAACAGATACGCAGTATTTT.

The chain uses TRBV5-1 and TRBJ1-5; the D is unclear. The CDR3 extends over 15 amino acids. From germline, CDR1 is SGHRS and CDR2 YFSETQ. Trimming removed 2 bases from V and 0 bases from J, with 9 bases in between. In DNA form, the CDR3 reads TGCGCCAGCAGCTTCGGAGACTATAGCAATCAGCCCCAGCATTTT. Translation gives CASSFGDYSNQPQHF.

This sequence joins TRBV2 and TRBJ2-2; D is possibly TRBD1 (5 bases). The CDR3 is made up of 14 amino acids. The V and J ends lost 8 bases and 1 base respectively, with 11 bases between them. Germline lookup yields CDR1 SNHLY and CDR2 FYNNEI. CDR3 sequence reads: CASVQELNTGELFF. The DNA of the CDR3 is TGTGCCAGCGTACAGGAGCTGAACACCGGGGAGCTGTTTTTT.

J is TRBJ2-1 and V is TRBV18; 13 nucleotides match TRBD2. Germline-derived CDR1 and CDR2 are KGHSH and LQKENI. The CDR3 is 19 amino acids. Unmatched junction bases numbered 9, after V lost 4 bases and J lost 0 bases. CDR3 residues: CASSRRTSGGHPSYNEQFF. The CDR3 DNA sequence: TGTGCCAGCTCACGCCGGACTAGCGGGGGCCACCCCTCCTACAATGAGCAGTTCTTC. Using reference TRBV18 and TRBJ2-1 for the parts outside the CDR3, the full variable domain is NAGVMQNPRHLVRRRGQEARLRCSPMKGHSHVYWYRQLPEEGLKFMVYLQKENIIDESGMPKERFSAEFPKEGPSILRIQQVVRGDSAAYFCASSRRTSGGHPSYNEQFFGPGTRLTVL.

The chain links TRBV9 to TRBJ2-1; possibly TRBD1 or TRBD2 for D (5 bases each). The germline V gene has CDR1 SGDLS and CDR2 YYNGEE. CDR3 length: 15 residues. V lost 2 bases, J lost 9 bases, and 18 bases lay in between. In DNA, the CDR3 is TGTGCCAGCAGCGTGTCGGGGCCCCCCGGCGCTGAGCAGTTCTTC. Translating it yields CASSVSGPPGAEQFF.

The chain uses TRBV18 and TRBJ2-2; D call uncertain. This CDR3 has 16 amino acids. Trimming cost V 3 bases and J 1 base, with 12 bases left between them. Germline V gene data show CDR1 as KGHSH and CDR2 as LQKENI. This CDR3 is CASSPQSQLNTGELFF. The CDR3 nucleotides are TGTGCCAGCTCACCGCAAAGTCAGTTGAACACCGGGGAGCTGTTTTTT.

The chain is built from TRBV4-1 and TRBJ2-1, with 9 bases that match TRBD2. Unmatched junction bases numbered 9, after V lost 0 bases and J lost 9 bases. This CDR3 comprises 16 residues. The V gene's germline CDR1 is MGHRA and CDR2 YSYEKL. CDR3 residues: CASSQEPRGLAGEQFF. The DNA for the CDR3 is TGCGCCAGCAGCCAAGAACCCAGGGGACTAGCCGGTGAGCAGTTCTTC.

The chain couples TRBV2 to TRBJ2-2, with TRBD2 matching 14 bases. Germline CDR1 SNHLY, CDR2 FYNNEI. V was clipped by 4 bases and J by 5 bases; unmatched bases: 3. This CDR3 contains 16 residues. This chain's CDR3 is CASSGGLAGGTGELFF. The CDR3 DNA reads TGTGCCAGCAGTGGAGGACTAGCGGGGGGAACCGGGGAGCTGTTTTTT.

Written as DNA, the CDR3 is TGCGCCAGCAGTCAATTCGGGAAGGTTGGTGAAGCTTTCTTT. Its translation: CASSQFGKVGEAFF. The chain has TRBV23-1 and TRBJ1-1; D remains unclear. TRBV23-1 is an ORF for which the function is uncertain. V was cut by 1 base and J by 7 bases, with 13 bases left in between. This CDR3 region has 14 residues.